This T cell receptor beta chain was recovered during a study of shared clonotypes between healthy human individuals. Both subsets, CD45RA+ naive and CD45RA-negative memory, were split from the CD4+ cells. There are 16 residues in the CDR3. V was cut by 3 bases and J by 6 bases, with 20 bases left in between. Per germline, CDR1 MNHEY and CDR2 SMNVEV (reference sequence). Here immunoSEQ multiplex PCR was the method, and the copy in TCRdb shows in-frame clones only, minus some. The data hold 550,000 to 850,000 clones, with approximately 74% observed a single time. This clone was found many times. The chain joins TRBV27 to TRBJ1-1; D might be TRBD1 (6 bases). The sequenced sample was memory CD4+ T cells sorted from blood. Described subset: CD45RA-negative fraction. This receptor was taken from a woman in her 30s in good health. This chain's CDR3 is CASSFRAGGGGAEAFF. The CDR3 DNA follows: TGTGCCAGCAGTTTTAGGGCCGGCGGGGGCGGCGCTGAAGCTTTCTTT.